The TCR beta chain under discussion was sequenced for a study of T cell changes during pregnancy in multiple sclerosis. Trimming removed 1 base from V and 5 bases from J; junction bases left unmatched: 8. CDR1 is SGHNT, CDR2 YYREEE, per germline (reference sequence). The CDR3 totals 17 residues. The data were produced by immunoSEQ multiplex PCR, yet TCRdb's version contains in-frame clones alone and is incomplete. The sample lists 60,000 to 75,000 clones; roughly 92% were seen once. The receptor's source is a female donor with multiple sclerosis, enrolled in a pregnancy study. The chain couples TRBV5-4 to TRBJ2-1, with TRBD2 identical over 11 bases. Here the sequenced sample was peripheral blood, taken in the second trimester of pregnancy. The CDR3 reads CASSLSIAGGQNNEQFF. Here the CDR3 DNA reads TGTGCCAGCAGCTTGTCCATAGCGGGAGGGCAAAACAATGAGCAGTTCTTC.